This TCR beta chain was found in a study of identical twins. TCRdb re-derived calls from the 5' RACE reads in MiXCR, one entry per CDR3 protein. This table holds fewer than 650,000 distinct CDR3 sequences, roughly 7.1% found once. V lost 2 bases to trimming and J lost 7 bases; unmatched junction nucleotides: 11. The germline V gene has CDR1 MDHEN and CDR2 SYDVKM. The CDR3 totals 16 residues. A note on this clonotype: The antigen is unknown.

Study findings and constraints: Models underpredicted monozygotic twin sharing of out-of-frame TCR alpha.

The sample was also reused in another study, on yellow fever vaccine responses in identical twins.

The sample taken for sequencing was PBMCs. This clonotype was obtained from a woman aged 18-30 years in good health. The chain carries TRBV28 and TRBJ1-5, with 7 bases lining up with TRBD1. The CDR3 nucleotides are TGTGCCAGCAGTTTACCGCGGACAGGATTCGGCCAGCCCCAGCATTTT. It translates to CASSLPRTGFGQPQHF.